At least ten counts were recorded for the clone carrying this T cell receptor (beta chain). What it recognizes is unknown. cDNA synthesis was performed by 5'RACE with 10-nucleotide random UMIs. TCRdb ran MiXCR on the 5' RACE reads and lists one entry per CDR3 protein. The sample comprises around 60,000 distinct CDR3 sequences, about 3.3% of which are singletons, and roughly 7% rests with the top ten. Trimming removed 2 bases from V and 0 bases from J, with 8 bases in between. Germline CDR1 and CDR2: MDHEN and SYDVKM. This CDR3 is built from 15 residues. This sample is drawn from a study of neurological immune-mediated disorders. The wider study: For the 34 multiple sclerosis patients, the disease was relapsing-remitting in about 31 and secondary progressive in 3.

Study observations and caveats: The highest TCR clonal expansion occurred in HTLV-1-associated myelopathy; multiple sclerosis fell below healthy controls.

The unsorted libraries originated from 2 million PBMCs that had been stored at -80 C. Sequencing input: PBMCs. The origin of this receptor is a woman between 55 and 75 years old with multiple sclerosis. The V and J genes are TRBV28 and TRBJ1-5, with D hard to call. The CDR3 here is CASSLVGYSNQPQHF. As DNA, the CDR3 is TGTGCCAGCAGTTTAGTGGGTTATAGCAATCAGCCCCAGCATTTT.